Given below is one TCR beta chain in context. Ten or more counts support this clonotype. Its binding antigen is unknown. No base quality information exists; no much larger clone differs at one position. TCRdb lists the instrument as Illumina HiSeq 1500. TCRdb reran the public reads through fastp at Q25 and MiXCR, keeping productive beta chains. Each CDR3 protein gets just one entry, which takes the most common genes and DNA from the rows behind it. This sample gives approximately 550,000 distinct CDR3 sequences in total; 15% to 20% of them show up just once. Of the sample, 20% to 30% falls within the top ten clones. The entry originates in a study of T cell repertoires in cytomegalovirus infection (dated by TCRdb to the late 2010s). Regarding the research as a whole: Donor HLA type was relevant to the analysis, as public TCR beta signatures indicated carriage of CMV infection together with the matching HLA type. What the authors observed across the whole study: Cumulative frequency of public TCR beta family members discriminated carriers of CMV infection plus the relevant HLA type in this cohort and an independent roughly 330-donor cohort. The ex vivo response was dominated by HLA-C-restricted CMV-specific TCR beta clonotypes, which also provided the single most frequent clonotype in two of eight donors.

The TCR sequence derives from a human donor in good health (CMV status not recorded). Some clones in this sample may be carry-over from other donors' samples. The sequenced sample was CD8+ T cells from PBMCs.

The bases are TGTGCCAGCAGTCTCTCTAGCGGGAGAAACTACGAGCAGTACTTC. Translation gives CASSLSSGRNYEQYF. The chain employs TRBV7-6 and TRBJ2-7; 10 bases in the junction line up with TRBD2. The CDR3 covers 15 residues, taking in both the cysteine and the phenylalanine. This entry keeps only the CDR3 DNA: 45 bases, framed from base 1. Via the germline V gene, CDR1 is SGHVS and CDR2 FNYEAQ. V ends up 6 bases short and J 3 bases short, with an unmatched junction base count of 8.